Listed below are T cell receptor beta chains from one sample, sequenced in a study of T-cell reconstitution after alpha-beta-depleted transplantation in children. TCRdb ran MiXCR on the PCR reads and lists one entry per CDR3 protein. This table holds about 640,000 distinct CDR3 sequences, 10% to 15% found once. The sequenced sample was PBMCs, mostly from graft donor cells, obtained 360 days after TCRalphabeta/CD19-depleted stem cell transplant. The receptors stem from a male patient aged 10-17 years who had a stem cell transplant for acute myeloid leukemia, so the T cells may come from the graft donor. The CDR3 runs from the conserved cysteine through the conserved F or W. Fields, in order: J gene, clone size, D gene, V gene, CDR3 DNA, CDR3 protein. D genes are given only for firm matches. Clone size appears in some rows only: once, few, many, or a class for an expanded clone.

j_gene: TRBJ2-5; abundance: NA; d_gene: TRBD2; v_gene: TRBV20-1; CDR3nt: TGCAGTGCTAGAGTTAGCGGGAGAGTCCCCCAAGAGACCCAGTACTTC; CDR3aa: CSARVSGRVPQETQYF
j_gene: TRBJ2-7; abundance: NA; d_gene: TRBD2; v_gene: TRBV5-1; CDR3nt: TGCGCCAGCAGACTCACGGGGGCTAGCGGGACCTACGAGCAGTACTTC; CDR3aa: CASRLTGASGTYEQYF
j_gene: TRBJ2-1; abundance: many; d_gene: TRBD2; v_gene: TRBV27; CDR3nt: TGTGCCAGCAGAACCTTGGGACTAGCGGGAGGGCCAAGCTTCTACAATGAGCAGTTCTTC; CDR3aa: CASRTLGLAGGPSFYNEQFF
j_gene: TRBJ2-1; abundance: many; d_gene: NA; v_gene: TRBV7-8; CDR3nt: TGTGCCAGCGTCCGTGGGTGGGAGAATTACAATGAGCAGTTCTTC; CDR3aa: CASVRGWENYNEQFF
j_gene: TRBJ2-7; abundance: many; d_gene: TRBD1; v_gene: TRBV12-3/TRBV12-4; CDR3nt: TGTGCCAGCAGTCCACGGGACAGGGCTTCCTACGAGCAGTACTTC; CDR3aa: CASSPRDRASYEQYF
j_gene: TRBJ2-1; abundance: NA; d_gene: NA; v_gene: TRBV5-1; CDR3nt: TGCGCCAGCAGAACCTACCGGTTTAATCTTAGAAGGTCCTGCAATGAGCAGTTCTTC; CDR3aa: CASRTYRFNLRRSCNEQFF
j_gene: TRBJ2-7; abundance: few; d_gene: NA; v_gene: TRBV11-1; CDR3nt: TGTGCCAGCAGCTCATCGGGTGGACCCCCCTACGAGCAGTACTTC; CDR3aa: CASSSSGGPPYEQYF
j_gene: TRBJ2-2; abundance: many; d_gene: TRBD1; v_gene: TRBV29-1; CDR3nt: TGCAGCGTTGCAGGGGGAACCGGGGAGCTGTTTTTT; CDR3aa: CSVAGGTGELFF
j_gene: TRBJ2-1; abundance: NA; d_gene: TRBD2; v_gene: TRBV20-1; CDR3nt: TGCAGTGCAAAAATAGCGGGAGCCCCATACAATGAGCAGTTCTTC; CDR3aa: CSAKIAGAPYNEQFF
j_gene: TRBJ2-7; abundance: many; d_gene: TRBD2; v_gene: TRBV4-3; CDR3nt: TGCGCCAGCAGCCCCCGCGGGAGTTCCCCCTACGAGCAGTACTTC; CDR3aa: CASSPRGSSPYEQYF
j_gene: TRBJ2-1; abundance: NA; d_gene: TRBD2; v_gene: TRBV11-2; CDR3nt: TGTGCCAGCAGCTTAGTCTCCATAGCGGGAGGGCCAAACAATGAGCAGTTCTTC; CDR3aa: CASSLVSIAGGPNNEQFF
j_gene: TRBJ2-7; abundance: NA; d_gene: NA; v_gene: TRBV6-2/TRBV6-3; CDR3nt: TGTGCCAGCAGCGCCCCCAACATAAGGGGGGGAAACTACGAGCAGTACTTC; CDR3aa: CASSAPNIRGGNYEQYF
j_gene: TRBJ1-2; abundance: few; d_gene: NA; v_gene: TRBV5-1; CDR3nt: TGCGCCAGCAGCTCAGACGGAATCTATGGCTACACCTTC; CDR3aa: CASSSDGIYGYTF
j_gene: TRBJ2-5; abundance: many; d_gene: NA; v_gene: TRBV29-1; CDR3nt: TGCAGCGTTGTTCCAAGGGAGACCCAGTACTTC; CDR3aa: CSVVPRETQYF
j_gene: TRBJ2-7; abundance: many; d_gene: TRBD2; v_gene: TRBV20-1; CDR3nt: TGCAGTGCTTGGACTAGCGGGAACTACGAGCAGTACTTC; CDR3aa: CSAWTSGNYEQYF
j_gene: TRBJ2-7; abundance: NA; d_gene: TRBD1; v_gene: TRBV4-3; CDR3nt: TGCGCCAGCAGCCAAGTCGGGACAGGGCTCTACGAGCAGTACTTC; CDR3aa: CASSQVGTGLYEQYF
j_gene: TRBJ2-1; abundance: many; d_gene: TRBD1; v_gene: TRBV3-1; CDR3nt: TGTGCCAGCTCGACAGGGTTCTACAATGAGCAGTTCTTC; CDR3aa: CASSTGFYNEQFF
j_gene: TRBJ2-2; abundance: NA; d_gene: TRBD2; v_gene: TRBV5-1; CDR3nt: TGCGCCAGCAGTTTTAGACTAGCGAGCACGAACACCGGGGAGCTGTTTTTT; CDR3aa: CASSFRLASTNTGELFF
j_gene: TRBJ2-7; abundance: many; d_gene: NA; v_gene: TRBV9; CDR3nt: TGTGCCAGCAGCGCCTTCCCAGGGTCCCCCTCCTACGAGCAGTACTTC; CDR3aa: CASSAFPGSPSYEQYF
j_gene: TRBJ2-7; abundance: few; d_gene: NA; v_gene: TRBV14; CDR3nt: TGTGCCAGCAGCCAAGATCGTTTGTTCGGAGAGCAGTACTTC; CDR3aa: CASSQDRLFGEQYF
j_gene: TRBJ1-2; abundance: NA; d_gene: NA; v_gene: TRBV7-9; CDR3nt: TGTGCCAGCAGCTTGGACAGAAGAACTAACTATGGCTACACCTTC; CDR3aa: CASSLDRRTNYGYTF
j_gene: TRBJ1-2; abundance: many; d_gene: TRBD1; v_gene: TRBV5-1; CDR3nt: TGCGCCAGCAGCTTGGCCGCTGTCGGACAGGGGAGAGGCTACACCTTC; CDR3aa: CASSLAAVGQGRGYTF
j_gene: TRBJ2-2; abundance: few; d_gene: TRBD2; v_gene: TRBV4-1; CDR3nt: TGCGCCAGCAGCCAAGATCCCCTCAGACTAGCGGGAGTCCGCACCGGGGAGCTGTTTTTT; CDR3aa: CASSQDPLRLAGVRTGELFF